This T cell receptor (beta chain) appears in the sequencing data of a study of blood T cell repertoires in COVID-19. V lost 2 bases, J lost 3 bases, and 11 bases lay in between. The CDR3 has 14 residues. Per the germline V gene, CDR1 is WSHSY and CDR2 is SAAADI. Per the study methods: Amplification from reference gene primers served as the basis for estimated nucleated cell counts. The protocol was immunoSEQ multiplex PCR, while the TCRdb copy is restricted to in-frame clones and leaves out a portion. V and J calls and clone size are those listed in that table; D and trimming were worked out from the DNA. Found here are about 55,000 clones, around 85% of them singletons; the top ten hold approximately 15%.

The TCR originated in a human donor in a cohort sampled during active COVID-19. The chain recombines TRBV10-2 with TRBJ2-7, with D perhaps matching TRBD1 (5 bases). The sequencing sample was made of peripheral blood. CDR3 loop: CASSEPGHLYEQYF. The CDR3 DNA is TGCGCCAGCAGTGAGCCTGGACACCTCTACGAGCAGTACTTC.